Sequencing of this TCR beta chain was carried out in a study of CD8+ T cells in alopecia areata. Study-wide results and limits: Scalp lesions, especially in alopecia totalis/universalis, had higher clonality than normal scalp.

Treatment described: oral pan-JAK inhibitor, 5-10 mg twice daily. Using a FACSAria, the CD4+ and CD8+ T cells were sorted from the PBMCs. As for this clone: Its target is not known.

CDR1 and CDR2 from the germline V gene are SGHTA and FQGTGA. V was pared by 0 bases and J by 5 bases, with 6 bases between. The CDR3 consists of 13 residues. In each case, RNA was isolated and then reverse transcribed into cDNA as the sequencing template. The protocol was immunoSEQ multiplex PCR, while the TCRdb copy is restricted to in-frame clones and leaves out a portion. The table lists about 200,000 clones, roughly 64% of them singletons. The material was CD4+ T cells sorted from blood, obtained at week 24, from a patient treated with tofacitinib. The chain combines TRBV7-3 with TRBJ2-3; possibly TRBD2 for D (5 bases). This TCR came from a human donor with alopecia areata. The CDR3 here is CASSLTRVDTQYF. Here the CDR3 DNA reads TGTGCCAGCAGCTTAACGAGGGTAGATACGCAGTATTTT.